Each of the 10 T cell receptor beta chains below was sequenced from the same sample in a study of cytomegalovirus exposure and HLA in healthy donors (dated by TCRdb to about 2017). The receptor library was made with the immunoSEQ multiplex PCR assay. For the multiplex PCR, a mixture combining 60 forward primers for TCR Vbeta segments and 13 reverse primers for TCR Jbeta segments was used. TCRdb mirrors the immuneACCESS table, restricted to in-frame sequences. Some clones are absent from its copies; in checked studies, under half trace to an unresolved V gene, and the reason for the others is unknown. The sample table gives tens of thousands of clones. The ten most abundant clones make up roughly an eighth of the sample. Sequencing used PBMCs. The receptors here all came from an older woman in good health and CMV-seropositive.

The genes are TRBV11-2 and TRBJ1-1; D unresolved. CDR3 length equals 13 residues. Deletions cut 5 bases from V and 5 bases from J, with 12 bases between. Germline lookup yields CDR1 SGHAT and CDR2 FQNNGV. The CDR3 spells CASSPGVETEAFF. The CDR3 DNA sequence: TGTGCCAGCAGCCCGGGAGTTGAAACTGAAGCTTTCTTT. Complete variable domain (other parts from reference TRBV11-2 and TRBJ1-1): EAGVAQSPRYKIIEKRQSVAFWCNPISGHATLYWYQQILGQGPKLLIQFQNNGVVDDSQLPKDRFSAERLKGVDSTLKIQPAKLEDSAVYLCASSPGVETEAFFGQGTRLTVV.

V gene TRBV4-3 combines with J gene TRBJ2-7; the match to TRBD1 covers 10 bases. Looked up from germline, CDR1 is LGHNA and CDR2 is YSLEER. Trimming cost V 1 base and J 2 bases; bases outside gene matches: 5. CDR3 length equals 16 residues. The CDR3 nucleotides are TGCGCCAGCAGCCAAGGGGTGGGGACAGGGGCCTACGAGCAGTACTTC. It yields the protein CASSQGVGTGAYEQYF.

The CDR3 protein is CASSEGWTGTAYEKLFF. In nucleotides, the CDR3 is TGTGCCAGCAGTGAAGGGTGGACCGGGACAGCCTATGAAAAACTGTTTTTT. The V gene is TRBV6-1, the J gene TRBJ1-4; 7 positions agree with TRBD1. CDR1 is MNHNS, CDR2 SASEGT, per germline. V dropped 1 base and J dropped 6; count of bases not matched to a gene: 11. The CDR3 consists of 17 residues.

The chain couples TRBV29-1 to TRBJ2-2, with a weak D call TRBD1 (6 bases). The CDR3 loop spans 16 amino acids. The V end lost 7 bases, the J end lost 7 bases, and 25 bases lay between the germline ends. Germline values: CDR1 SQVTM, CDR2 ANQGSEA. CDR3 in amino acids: CSARDHGRGKGGELFF. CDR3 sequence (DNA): TGCAGCGCCCGGGACCACGGCAGGGGAAAGGGCGGGGAGCTGTTTTTT.

CDR3 DNA: TGTGCCAGCAGTGCCCCGGGGAGTGAAGCTTTCTTT. This encodes CASSAPGSEAFF. The chain links TRBV6-1 to TRBJ1-1; no clear D gene. Germline CDR1 reads MNHNS; CDR2 reads SASEGT. The V end lost 4 bases, the J end lost 7 bases, and 10 bases lay between the germline ends. There are 12 residues in the CDR3.

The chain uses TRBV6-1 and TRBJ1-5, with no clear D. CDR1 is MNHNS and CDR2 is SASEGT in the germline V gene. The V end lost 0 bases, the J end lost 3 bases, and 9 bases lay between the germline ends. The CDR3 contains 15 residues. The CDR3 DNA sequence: TGTGCCAGCAGTGAAGCGTTCAGTTCCAATCAGCCCCAGCATTTT. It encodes CASSEAFSSNQPQHF.

CDR3 region: CASNTVRSNQPQHF. CDR3 DNA sequence: TGTGCCAGTAACACAGTCCGGAGCAATCAGCCCCAGCATTTT. This chain connects TRBV19 to TRBJ1-5; no clear D gene. Per germline, CDR1 LNHDA and CDR2 SQIVND (reference sequence). The CDR3 is made up of 14 amino acids. V was cut by 7 bases and J by 1 base, with 11 bases left in between.

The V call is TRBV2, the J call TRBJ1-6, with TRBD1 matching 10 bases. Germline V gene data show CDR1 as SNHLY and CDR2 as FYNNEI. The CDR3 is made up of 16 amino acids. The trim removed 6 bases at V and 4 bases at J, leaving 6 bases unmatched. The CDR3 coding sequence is TGTGCCAGCAGGACAGGGGGCGCTGAATATAATTCACCCCTCCACTTT. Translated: CASRTGGAEYNSPLHF.

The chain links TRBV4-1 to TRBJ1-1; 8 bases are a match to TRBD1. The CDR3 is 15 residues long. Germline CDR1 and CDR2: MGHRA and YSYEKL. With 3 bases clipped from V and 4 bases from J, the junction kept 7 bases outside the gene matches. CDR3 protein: CASSQLGQGSTEAFF. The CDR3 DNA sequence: TGCGCCAGCAGCCAGCTTGGACAGGGTAGCACTGAAGCTTTCTTT.

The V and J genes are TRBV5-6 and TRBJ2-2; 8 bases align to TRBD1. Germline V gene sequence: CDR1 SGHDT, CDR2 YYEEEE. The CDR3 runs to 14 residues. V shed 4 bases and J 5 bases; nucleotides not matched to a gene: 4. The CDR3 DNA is TGTGCCAGCAGCCCGGACAGGGCTACCGGGGAGCTGTTTTTT. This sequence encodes CASSPDRATGELFF.